This T cell receptor (beta chain) emerged from a study of OX40 agonist ivuxolimab in advanced cancers. Trimming removed 5 bases at V and 0 bases at J, with 11 bases between. The germline V gene encodes CDR1 GTSNPN and CDR2 SVGIG (reference sequence). This CDR3 is built from 14 residues. The repertoire was sequenced with immunoSEQ multiplex PCR; TCRdb's copy has only in-frame clones and lacks some. This table has 75,000 to 90,000 clones, about 89% appearing once. Sequenced here: CD4+ or CD8+ T cells sorted from blood, sampled in a trial of the OX40 agonist ivuxolimab. This sequence joins TRBV30 and TRBJ1-5, with TRBD1 as a possible D gene (6 bases). This TCR was sampled from an adult with an advanced solid tumor such as melanoma, head and neck, liver or kidney cancer. In DNA, the CDR3 is TGTGCCTGGTCCGAGGGGGGTAGCAATCAGCCCCAGCATTTT. This encodes CAWSEGGSNQPQHF.